Shown below are 23 T cell receptor beta chains from a single sample sequenced in a study of T cell responses to AZD1222 COVID-19 vaccine. The method was immunoSEQ multiplex PCR; TCRdb's version includes in-frame clones alone and lacks a portion of them. The sample has some 150,000 clones; around 86% are singletons. The sequencing used peripheral blood, collected 28 days after the second AZD1222 dose. The receptors were gathered from an adult who received the AZD1222 COVID-19 vaccine.

The V gene is TRBV5-4, the J gene TRBJ2-7; tentative D call: TRBD2 (6 bases). The CDR3 has 14 residues. Germline V gene data show CDR1 as SGHNT and CDR2 as YYREEE (reference sequence). The V gene lost 4 bases and the J gene lost 7 bases, with 18 bases spanning the gap. The CDR3 nucleotides are TGTGCCAGCAGCCATACCGGGTCCCGGGGGGAGCAGTACTTC. It translates to CASSHTGSRGEQYF.

The chain combines TRBV15 with TRBJ2-7, with D possibly TRBD2 on 6 matching bases. The ends were cut back, 4 bases at V and 3 bases at J, with 10 bases in the middle. The CDR3 consists of 13 residues. In germline, CDR1 is LNHNV, CDR2 YYDKDF (reference sequence). The CDR3 bases are TGTGCCACCAGCATAGCCGGGAGCTACGAGCAGTACTTC. Translation gives CATSIAGSYEQYF.

The chain uses TRBV2 and TRBJ1-5; D call uncertain. CDR1 and CDR2 from the germline V gene are SNHLY and FYNNEI. The CDR3 is 19 residues long. V lost 0 bases and J lost 0, with 18 bases in between. The CDR3 loop is CASSEAWESPKYSNQPQHF. For the CDR3, the DNA is TGTGCCAGCAGTGAAGCGTGGGAGTCCCCCAAATATAGCAATCAGCCCCAGCATTTT.

This chain connects TRBV30 to TRBJ2-7, with 12 bases fitting TRBD2. V gave up 2 bases and J gave up 5 bases; unmatched junction bases: 7. In germline, CDR1 is GTSNPN, CDR2 SVGIG (reference sequence). The CDR3 covers 15 residues. The CDR3, as DNA: TGTGCCTGGAGTTCGACGACTAGCGGGAGTGACGAGCAGTACTTC. Amino acid sequence: CAWSSTTSGSDEQYF.

V usage is TRBV5-1 and J usage is TRBJ1-2; D is unclear. The germline CDR1 and CDR2 sequences are SGHRS and YFSETQ. Trimming left V 1 base short and J 6 bases short, with 7 bases between. This CDR3 region has 12 residues. The CDR3 coding sequence is TGCGCCAGCAGCTTGTCCTGGGATGGCTACACCTTC. Translation: CASSLSWDGYTF.

This sequence joins TRBV28 and TRBJ1-4; D perhaps matches TRBD1 (5 bases). The CDR3 covers 16 residues. Germline CDR1 and CDR2: MDHEN and SYDVKM. The V gene lost 7 bases and the J gene lost 4 bases, with 19 bases spanning the gap. CDR3 region: CASNPNLGTVNEKLFF. CDR3 bases: TGTGCCAGCAATCCTAACCTCGGGACGGTTAATGAAAAACTGTTTTTT.

The rearrangement uses TRBV29-1 and TRBJ2-1, with 8 nucleotides matching TRBD2. The CDR3 totals 14 residues. Germline trimming cut 7 bases from V and 1 base from J; bases unmatched to any gene: 6. Germline V gene lookup returns CDR1 SQVTM and CDR2 ANQGSEA. CDR3 sequence (DNA): TGCAGCGCCGGTGGCGGGAGGTCCTACAATGAGCAGTTCTTC. Translated: CSAGGGRSYNEQFF.

This clone occurred once. The chain recombines TRBV5-4 with TRBJ2-7, with D unclear. With 0 bases removed from V and 0 bases from J, the gap between germline ends came to 10 bases. The germline CDR1 and CDR2 sequences are SGHNT and YYREEE (reference sequence). CDR3 length: 15 residues. This chain's CDR3 is CASSLGGRSSYEQYF. CDR3 nucleotide sequence: TGTGCCAGCAGCTTGGGAGGTCGCAGCTCCTACGAGCAGTACTTC.

The chain links TRBV30 to TRBJ1-4; 8 nucleotides line up with TRBD1. The V gene's germline CDR1 is GTSNPN and CDR2 SVGIG (reference sequence). V shed 3 bases, J shed 8 bases, and the junction held 8 bases outside the gene matches. The length of the CDR3 is 14 residues. In nucleotides, the CDR3 is TGTGCCTGGAGGAAACAGGGGGGGGAAGAAAAACTGTTTTTT. Its translation: CAWRKQGGEEKLFF.

This clone was detected a few times. This rearrangement joins TRBV5-6 to TRBJ2-5, with D possibly being TRBD1 or TRBD2 (7 bases each). The CDR3 spans 16 residues. V shed 4 bases and J shed 4 bases, with 20 bases lying between them. CDR1 is SGHDT and CDR2 is YYEEEE in the germline V gene. The CDR3 sequence: CASSQGGRERGETQYF. The CDR3 DNA sequence: TGTGCCAGCAGCCAGGGGGGGCGGGAGCGTGGAGAGACCCAGTACTTC. The full variable domain, rest sourced from reference TRBV5-6 and TRBJ2-5, is DAGVTQSPTHLIKTRGQQVTLRCSPKSGHDTVSWYQQALGQGPQFIFQYYEEEERQRGNFPDRFSGHQFPNYSSELNVNALLLGDSALYLCASSQGGRERGETQYFGPGTRLLVL.

The rearrangement joins TRBV28 to TRBJ2-5, with a tentative D call TRBD2 (6 bases). There are 15 residues in the CDR3. The V end lost 5 bases, the J end lost 5 bases, and 18 bases lay between the germline ends. The germline CDR1 and CDR2 sequences are MDHEN and SYDVKM. The CDR3 nucleotides read TGTGCCAGCAGTCCCCCAGCGGGTTTACCGGAGACCCAGTACTTC. It translates to CASSPPAGLPETQYF. Drawing the rest from reference TRBV28 and TRBJ2-5, the complete variable domain is DVKVTQSSRYLVKRTGEKVFLECVQDMDHENMFWYRQDPGLGLRLIYFSYDVKMKEKGDIPEGYSVSREKKERFSLILESASTNQTSMYLCASSPPAGLPETQYFGPGTRLLVL.

V and J are TRBV28 and TRBJ2-5; unclear D gene. Germline V gene sequence: CDR1 MDHEN, CDR2 SYDVKM. The CDR3 sequence is 13 residues long. Trimming shortened V by 1 base and J by 5 bases, and 8 bases separated the two germline ends. The CDR3 DNA reads as TGTGCCAGCAGTTTATCCGGCCGGGAGACCCAGTACTTC. It codes for CASSLSGRETQYF.

This rearrangement joins TRBV5-1 to TRBJ1-4; D is ambiguous. Germline CDR1 and CDR2: SGHRS and YFSETQ. Trimming took off 0 bases at V and 3 bases at J, with 6 bases between the two ends. This CDR3 is built from 14 residues. CDR3: CASSLEGSNEKLFF. The CDR3 region has the DNA TGCGCCAGCAGCTTGGAAGGGTCTAATGAAAAACTGTTTTTT.

This clone is a singleton in its sample. J is TRBJ1-1 and V is TRBV7-2; weak D call: TRBD1 (6 bases). Germline-derived CDR1 and CDR2 are SGHTA and FQGNSA. Trimming shortened V by 7 bases and J by 6 bases, and 18 bases separated the two germline ends. The CDR3 contains 14 residues. The CDR3 DNA reads TGTGCCAGCACCTTGGGAGGGGGGGGCGCTGAAGCTTTCTTT. It specifies CASTLGGGGAEAFF.

V is TRBV6-5 and J is TRBJ1-2, with 7 bases that match TRBD1. The CDR3 loop spans 13 amino acids. V dropped 10 bases and J dropped 2; count of bases not matched to a gene: 7. In germline, CDR1 is MNHEY, CDR2 SVGAGI. CDR3 sequence: CATSLTGNYGYTF. The CDR3 region has the DNA TGTGCCACATCTCTGACAGGGAACTATGGCTACACCTTC.

This sequence joins TRBV28 and TRBJ1-2, with no clear D. CDR3 length: 12 amino acids. V lost 3 bases, J lost 5 bases, and 7 bases lay in between. Looked up from germline, CDR1 is MDHEN and CDR2 is SYDVKM. The CDR3 DNA sequence: TGTGCCAGCAGTTTTTTGGGGTATGGCTACACCTTC. Its translation: CASSFLGYGYTF.

The J gene is TRBJ2-3, the V gene TRBV29-1; 12 nucleotides line up with TRBD2. The trim removed 7 bases at V and 0 bases at J, leaving 8 bases unmatched. The germline V gene encodes CDR1 SQVTM and CDR2 ANQGSEA. This CDR3 spans 16 amino acids. The CDR3: CSARGLAGISTDTQYF. The CDR3 DNA reads as TGCAGCGCCCGTGGACTAGCGGGGATAAGCACAGATACGCAGTATTTT.

This clone was found once. The CDR3: CASSPNTPGLGTEAFF. Written as DNA, the CDR3 is TGTGCCAGTAGTCCAAATACCCCGGGCCTGGGGACTGAAGCTTTCTTT. The chain carries TRBV19 and TRBJ1-1, with D unresolved. Looked up from germline, CDR1 is LNHDA and CDR2 is SQIVND (reference sequence). This CDR3 spans 16 amino acids. V shed 5 bases and J shed 5 bases, with 21 bases lying between them.

The V call is TRBV18, the J call TRBJ1-4; TRBD1 aligns across 9 bases. Unmatched junction bases numbered 5, after V lost 4 bases and J lost 8 bases. There are 14 residues in the CDR3. The germline CDR1 and CDR2 sequences are KGHSH and LQKENI. CDR3 residues: CASSRTGAGEKLFF. The CDR3 nucleotides read TGTGCCAGCTCACGGACAGGGGCAGGAGAAAAACTGTTTTTT.

This clone was counted only a few times. An end of the junction does not agree with germline; a read error may underlie this. The genes are TRBV14 and TRBJ2-3, with 11 bases aligning to TRBD2. The germline CDR1 and CDR2 sequences are SGHDN and FVKESK. The CDR3 length is 20 residues. The CDR3 reads CASSEGPLLAGGISRDTQYF. The CDR3 DNA reads TGTGCCAGCAGCGAGGGCCCCCTCCTAGCGGGAGGAATTAGCAGAGATACGCAGTATTTT.

The chain recombines TRBV19 with TRBJ1-1, with 9 bases lining up with TRBD1. The CDR3 is 13 residues long. Germline CDR1 is LNHDA and CDR2 is SQIVND (reference sequence). Trimming at V came to 7 bases and at J to 3 bases, leaving 3 bases not matched to a gene. The CDR3 spells CASNDRGDTEAFF. The CDR3 DNA sequence: TGTGCCAGTAACGACAGGGGGGACACTGAAGCTTTCTTT.

The V and J genes are TRBV18 and TRBJ2-1, with 9 bases fitting TRBD1. CDR1 and CDR2 from the germline V gene are KGHSH and LQKENI. The CDR3 has 14 amino acids. Trimming cost V 5 bases and J 8 bases; bases outside gene matches: 7. CDR3 in amino acids: CASSAVGQGYEQFF. The CDR3 DNA reads as TGTGCCAGCTCAGCCGTGGGACAGGGCTATGAGCAGTTCTTC.

The chain employs TRBV18 and TRBJ2-7, with 9 bases identical to TRBD2. Unmatched junction bases numbered 7, after V lost 6 bases and J lost 4 bases. Germline V gives CDR1 KGHSH, CDR2 LQKENI. The CDR3 covers 14 residues. This CDR3 is CASSNQRGVYEQYF. The CDR3 DNA sequence: TGTGCCAGCTCGAATCAGCGGGGGGTTTACGAGCAGTACTTC.